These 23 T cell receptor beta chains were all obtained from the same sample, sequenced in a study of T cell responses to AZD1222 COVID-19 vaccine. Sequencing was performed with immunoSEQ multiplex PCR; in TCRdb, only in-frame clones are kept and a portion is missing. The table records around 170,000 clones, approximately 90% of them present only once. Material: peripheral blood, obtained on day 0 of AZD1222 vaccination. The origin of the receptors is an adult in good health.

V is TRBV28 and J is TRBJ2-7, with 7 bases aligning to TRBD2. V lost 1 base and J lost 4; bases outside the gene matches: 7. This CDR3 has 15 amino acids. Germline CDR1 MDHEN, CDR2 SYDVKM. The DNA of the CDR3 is TGTGCCAGCAGTTTATCGGTTCACGGGGGGTACGAGCAGTACTTC. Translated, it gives CASSLSVHGGYEQYF.

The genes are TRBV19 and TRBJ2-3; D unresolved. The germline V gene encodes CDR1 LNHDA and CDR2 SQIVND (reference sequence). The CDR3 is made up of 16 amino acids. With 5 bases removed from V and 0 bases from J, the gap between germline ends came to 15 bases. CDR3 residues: CASSHWAGPSTDTQYF. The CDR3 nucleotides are TGTGCCAGTAGTCACTGGGCTGGGCCTAGCACAGATACGCAGTATTTT.

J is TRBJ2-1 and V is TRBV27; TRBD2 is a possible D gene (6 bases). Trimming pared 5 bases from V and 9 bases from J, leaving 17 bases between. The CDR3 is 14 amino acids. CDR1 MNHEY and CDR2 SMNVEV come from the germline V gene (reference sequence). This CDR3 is CASSPVGGSAEQFF. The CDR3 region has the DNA TGTGCCAGCAGTCCCGTGGGAGGCAGCGCTGAGCAGTTCTTC.

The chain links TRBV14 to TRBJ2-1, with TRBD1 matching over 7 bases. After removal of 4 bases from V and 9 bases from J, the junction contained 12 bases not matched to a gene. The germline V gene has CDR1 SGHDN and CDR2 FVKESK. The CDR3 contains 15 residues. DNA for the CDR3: TGTGCCAGCAGCCTAAGGGGCAGGGGGTCAGGTGAGCAGTTCTTC. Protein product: CASSLRGRGSGEQFF. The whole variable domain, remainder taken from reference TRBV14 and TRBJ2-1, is EAGVTQFPSHSVIEKGQTVTLRCDPISGHDNLYWYRRVMGKEIKFLLHFVKESKQDESGMPNNRFLAERTGGTYSTLKVQPAELEDSGVYFCASSLRGRGSGEQFFGPGTRLTVL.

The CDR3 DNA sequence: TGTGCCGTCTCGACAGGGGCGAACACTGAAGCTTTCTTT. Residues: CAVSTGANTEAFF. V and J are TRBV6-6 and TRBJ1-1; 8 bases are shared with TRBD1. The junction had 6 bases not matched to a gene; V was cut back by 11 bases and J by 1 base. The CDR3 contains 13 residues. CDR1 and CDR2 (germline): MNHNY, SVGAGI (reference sequence).

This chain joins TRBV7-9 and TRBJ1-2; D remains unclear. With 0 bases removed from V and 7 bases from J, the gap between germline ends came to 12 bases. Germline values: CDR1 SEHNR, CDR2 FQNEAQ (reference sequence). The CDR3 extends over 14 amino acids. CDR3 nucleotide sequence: TGTGCCAGCAGCTTAGCGGTGGGGAGTCGTGGCTACACCTTC. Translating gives CASSLAVGSRGYTF.

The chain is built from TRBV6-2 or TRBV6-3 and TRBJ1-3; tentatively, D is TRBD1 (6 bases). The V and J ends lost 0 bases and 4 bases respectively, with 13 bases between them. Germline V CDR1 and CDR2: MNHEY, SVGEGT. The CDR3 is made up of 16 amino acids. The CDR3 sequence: CASSYSREGGGNTIYF. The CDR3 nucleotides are TGTGCCAGCAGTTACTCGAGAGAAGGGGGAGGAAACACCATATATTTT.

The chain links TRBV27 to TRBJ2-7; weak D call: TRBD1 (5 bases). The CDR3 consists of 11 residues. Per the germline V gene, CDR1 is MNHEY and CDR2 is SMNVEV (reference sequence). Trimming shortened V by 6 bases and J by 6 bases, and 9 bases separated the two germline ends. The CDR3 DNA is TGTGCCAGCAGAGCAGGGTTCGAGCAGTACTTC. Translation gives CASRAGFEQYF.

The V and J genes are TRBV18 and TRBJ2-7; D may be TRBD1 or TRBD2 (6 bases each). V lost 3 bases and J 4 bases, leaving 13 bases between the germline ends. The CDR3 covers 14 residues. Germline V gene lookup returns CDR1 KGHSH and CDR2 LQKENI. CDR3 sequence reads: CASSPSGGRYEQYF. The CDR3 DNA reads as TGTGCCAGCTCACCGTCCGGGGGCCGGTACGAGCAGTACTTC.

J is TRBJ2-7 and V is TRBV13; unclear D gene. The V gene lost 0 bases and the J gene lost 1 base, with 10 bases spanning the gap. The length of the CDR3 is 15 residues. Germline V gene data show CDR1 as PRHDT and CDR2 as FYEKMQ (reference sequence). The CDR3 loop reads CASSLGETLSYEQYF. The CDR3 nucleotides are TGTGCCAGCAGCTTAGGGGAGACGCTTTCCTACGAGCAGTACTTC.

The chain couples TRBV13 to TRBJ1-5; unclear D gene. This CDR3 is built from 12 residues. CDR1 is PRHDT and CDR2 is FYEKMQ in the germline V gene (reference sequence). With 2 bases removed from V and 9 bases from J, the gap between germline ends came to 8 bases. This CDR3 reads CASSLLSGPQHF. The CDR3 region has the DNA TGTGCCAGCAGCTTACTTTCAGGGCCCCAGCATTTT.

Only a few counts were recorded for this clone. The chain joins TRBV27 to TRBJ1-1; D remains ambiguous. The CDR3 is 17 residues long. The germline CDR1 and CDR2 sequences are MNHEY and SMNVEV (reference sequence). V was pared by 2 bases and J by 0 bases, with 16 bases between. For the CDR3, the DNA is TGTGCCAGCAGTTTAAGGGTGGTGTCAGAGATGAACACTGAAGCTTTCTTT. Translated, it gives CASSLRVVSEMNTEAFF.

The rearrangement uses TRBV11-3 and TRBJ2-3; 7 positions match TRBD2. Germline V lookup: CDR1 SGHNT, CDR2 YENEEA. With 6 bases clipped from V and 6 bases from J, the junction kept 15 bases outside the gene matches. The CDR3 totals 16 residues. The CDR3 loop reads CASSLGGAWTSDTQYF. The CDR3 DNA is TGTGCCAGCAGTTTGGGAGGGGCGTGGACGTCGGATACGCAGTATTTT.

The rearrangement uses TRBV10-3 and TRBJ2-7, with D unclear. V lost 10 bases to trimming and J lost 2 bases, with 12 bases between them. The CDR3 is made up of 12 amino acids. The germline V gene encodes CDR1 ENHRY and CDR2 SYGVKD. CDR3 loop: CATKDPPYEQYF. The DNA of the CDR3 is TGTGCCACCAAGGACCCACCCTACGAGCAGTACTTC.

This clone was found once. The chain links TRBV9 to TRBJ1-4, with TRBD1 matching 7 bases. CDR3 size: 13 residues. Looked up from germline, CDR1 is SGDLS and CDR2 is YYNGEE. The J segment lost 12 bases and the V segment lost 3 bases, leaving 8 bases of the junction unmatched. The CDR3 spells CASSAGTAAELFF. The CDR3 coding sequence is TGTGCCAGCAGCGCTGGGACAGCCGCGGAACTGTTTTTT.

This CDR3 is CASSLGSGRSYGYTF. Written as DNA, the CDR3 is TGTGCCAGCAGCTTAGGTTCGGGTAGAAGCTATGGCTACACCTTC. The V and J genes are TRBV7-8 and TRBJ1-2, with no clear D. The CDR3 is made up of 15 amino acids. Germline V gene data show CDR1 as SGHVS and CDR2 as FQNEAQ. Trimming stripped 1 base from V and 4 bases from J, with 13 bases between.

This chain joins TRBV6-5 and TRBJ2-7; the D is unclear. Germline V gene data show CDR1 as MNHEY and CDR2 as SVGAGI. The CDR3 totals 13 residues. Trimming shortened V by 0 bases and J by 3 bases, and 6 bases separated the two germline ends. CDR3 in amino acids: CASSYSDNYEQYF. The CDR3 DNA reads TGTGCCAGCAGTTACTCAGACAACTACGAGCAGTACTTC.

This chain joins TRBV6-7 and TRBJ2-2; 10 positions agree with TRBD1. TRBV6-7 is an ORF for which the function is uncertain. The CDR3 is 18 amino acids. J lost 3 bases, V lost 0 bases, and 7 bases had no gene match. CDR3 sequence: CASSYSTGGGRDTGELFF. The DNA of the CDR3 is TGTGCCAGCAGTTACTCGACAGGGGGCGGTCGTGACACCGGGGAGCTGTTTTTT.

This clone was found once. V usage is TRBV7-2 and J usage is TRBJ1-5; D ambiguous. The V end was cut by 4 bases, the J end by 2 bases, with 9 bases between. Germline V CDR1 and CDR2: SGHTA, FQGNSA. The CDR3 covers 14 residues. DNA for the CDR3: TGTGCCAGCAGCTCAGACCTCGGCAATCAGCCCCAGCATTTT. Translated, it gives CASSSDLGNQPQHF.

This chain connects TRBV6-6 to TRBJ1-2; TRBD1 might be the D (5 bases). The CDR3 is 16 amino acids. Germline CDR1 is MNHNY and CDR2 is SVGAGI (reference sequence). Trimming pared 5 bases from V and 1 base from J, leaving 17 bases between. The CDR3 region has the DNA TGTGCCAGCAGTCGACAGATGACTTTTAGTAACTATGGCTACACCTTC. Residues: CASSRQMTFSNYGYTF.

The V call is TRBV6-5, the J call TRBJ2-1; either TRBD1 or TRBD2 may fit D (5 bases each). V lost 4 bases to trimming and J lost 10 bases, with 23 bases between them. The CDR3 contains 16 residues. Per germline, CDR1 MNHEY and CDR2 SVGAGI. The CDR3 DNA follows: TGTGCCAGCAGTTGGGATCCGGGGACGGGTAACAGGGAGCAGTTCTTC. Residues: CASSWDPGTGNREQFF.

The CDR3 bases are TGTGCCAGCAGTGACAGGGTGTTAGAGACCCAGTACTTC. Protein: CASSDRVLETQYF. The chain employs TRBV6-1 and TRBJ2-5, with a tentative D call TRBD1 (5 bases). V lost 3 bases, J lost 4 bases, and 9 bases lay in between. The CDR3 is 13 amino acids. Germline V CDR1 and CDR2: MNHNS, SASEGT.

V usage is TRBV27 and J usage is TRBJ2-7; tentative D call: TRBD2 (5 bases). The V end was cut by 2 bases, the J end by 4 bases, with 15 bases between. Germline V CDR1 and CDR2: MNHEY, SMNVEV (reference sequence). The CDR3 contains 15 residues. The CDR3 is CASSLTSGVAYEQYF. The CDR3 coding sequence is TGTGCCAGCAGTTTAACCTCTGGGGTAGCGTACGAGCAGTACTTC.